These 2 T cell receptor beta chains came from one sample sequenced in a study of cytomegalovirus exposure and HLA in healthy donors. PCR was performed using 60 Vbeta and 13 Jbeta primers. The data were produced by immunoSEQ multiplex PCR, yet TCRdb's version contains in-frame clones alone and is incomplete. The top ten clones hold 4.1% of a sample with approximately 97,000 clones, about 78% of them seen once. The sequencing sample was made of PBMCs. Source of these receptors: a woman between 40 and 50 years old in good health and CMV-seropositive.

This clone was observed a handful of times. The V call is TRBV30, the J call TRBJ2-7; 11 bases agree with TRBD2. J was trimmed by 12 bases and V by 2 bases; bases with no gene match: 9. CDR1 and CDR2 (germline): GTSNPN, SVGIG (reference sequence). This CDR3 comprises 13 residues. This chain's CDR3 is CAWSWGTSGVGYF. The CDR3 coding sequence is TGTGCCTGGAGTTGGGGGACTAGCGGAGTAGGGTACTTC.

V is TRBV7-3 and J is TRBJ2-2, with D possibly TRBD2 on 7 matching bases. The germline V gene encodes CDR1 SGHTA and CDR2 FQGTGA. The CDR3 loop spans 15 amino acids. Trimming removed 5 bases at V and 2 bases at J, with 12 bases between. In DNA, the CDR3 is TGTGCCAGCAGCCGGGGGGCGCGTAACACCGGGGAGCTGTTTTTT. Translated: CASSRGARNTGELFF.